This T cell receptor beta chain was captured by sequencing in a study of early T cells in non-severe SARS-CoV-2 infection. Study observations and caveats: Matches to VDJdb favored anti-spike CD8 responses and missed private and CD4 specificities.

The CDR3 loop spans 13 amino acids. The germline gives CDR1 MNHNS, CDR2 SASEGT. V gave up 7 bases and J gave up 7 bases, with 14 bases separating them. This clonotype appeared a few times. Its target is unknown. Individual cDNA molecules each received unique molecular identifiers attached to them. TCRdb passed the 5' RACE reads through MiXCR, listing each CDR3 protein once. This table has tens of thousands of distinct CDR3 sequences, over 5% appearing once. The sequenced material came from whole blood. This receptor was obtained from an adult who was a healthcare worker with PCR-confirmed SARS-CoV-2 infection or an uninfected control (not recorded which). This rearrangement joins TRBV6-1 to TRBJ1-3; tentatively, D is TRBD1 (5 bases). CDR3 sequence: CASTQARGNTIYF. CDR3 bases: TGTGCCAGCACTCAGGCGCGGGGGAACACCATATATTTT.